This is a list of T cell receptor beta chains from one sample in a study of technical replicates of blood from a few donors. The protocol was immunoSEQ multiplex PCR, while the TCRdb copy is restricted to in-frame clones and leaves out a portion. The profile shows under 75,000 clones, around 86% of them singletons. Sequencing was performed on PBMCs. Receptors were obtained from a human donor in good health. Some clones in this sample may be carry-over from other donors' samples. CDR3s include the opening cysteine and the closing phenylalanine or tryptophan. Fields, in order: CDR3 length, J gene, V gene, CDR3 protein.

>15|TRBJ1-2|TRBV7-2
CASSLAQGPNYGYTF
>14|TRBJ1-1|TRBV4-1
CASSLDGGAAEAFF
>15|TRBJ1-2|TRBV7-9
CASSSPEWDSRGYTF
>17|TRBJ2-1|TRBV10-3
CAISGPRLAGTWNEQFF
>19|TRBJ2-4|TRBV6-1
CASSEALAGGKLAKNIQYF
>16|TRBJ2-7|TRBV7-2
CASSLSSGKSSYEQYF
>11|TRBJ1-1|TRBV30
CAWSKGPEAFF
>14|TRBJ1-1|TRBV6-5
CASSYSLTGTEAFF
>12|TRBJ2-7|TRBV5-6
CASSLTGTGPYF
>15|TRBJ2-1|TRBV27
CASSPRLAGYNEQFF
>14|TRBJ2-7|TRBV25-1
CASSEFTVPYEQYF
>14|TRBJ1-5|TRBV6-1
CASSDLGGHQPQHF
>13|TRBJ2-2|TRBV30
CARRLAGIGELFF
>18|TRBJ2-6|TRBV4-3
CASSPETGKTSGANVLTF
>16|TRBJ2-3|TRBV7-2
CASSLTSLVLADTQYF
>16|TRBJ2-7|TRBV5-1
CASSLAFGGRIYEQYF
>16|TRBJ2-1|TRBV7-2
CASSSGTSGGAGEQFF
>15|TRBJ2-7|TRBV7-8
CASSPGRTGVEEQYF
>16|TRBJ2-3|TRBV27
CASSGGLALNTDTQYF
>14|TRBJ2-3|TRBV30
CAWSPGEYTDTQYF
>19|TRBJ1-1|TRBV21-1
CASSKELSGQGVVRAEAFF
>16|TRBJ2-3|TRBV9
CASSPLGVAGVDTQYF
>12|TRBJ1-3|TRBV19
CASSPGGGTIYF
>15|TRBJ1-1|TRBV10-3
CAIRSGGRINTEAFF
>15|TRBJ2-3|TRBV6-4
CASSRIAGTQAAQYF
>14|TRBJ2-5|TRBV6-5
CASSYTGPRETQYF
>12|TRBJ2-5|TRBV2
CASLRGDETQYF
>21|TRBJ1-2|TRBV21-1
CASSKSLRRGTGGIVSYGYTF
>15|TRBJ2-3|TRBV5-1
CASSLTGGSTDTQYF
>14|TRBJ2-6|TRBV28
CASSPQSGANVLTF
>13|TRBJ2-5|TRBV2
CASSDLAWETQYF
>14|TRBJ2-7|TRBV9
CASSVTGFSYEQYF
>14|TRBJ1-2|TRBV11-2
CASSLGAREGGYTF
>16|TRBJ2-1|TRBV5-1
CASSISGTGDFNEQFF
>15|TRBJ1-3|TRBV9
CASSAAGHPGNTIYF
>15|TRBJ1-5|TRBV6-1
CASSVVGGPDQPQHF
>15|TRBJ2-7|TRBV11-1
CASSLAGQESYEQYF
>13|TRBJ1-6|TRBV6-5
CASSRKNNSPLHF
>15|TRBJ1-2|TRBV5-1
CASSSPNRTGYGYTF
>14|TRBJ1-3|TRBV5-1
CASGLGSAGNTIYF
>13|TRBJ2-5|TRBV28
CASEGAGLETQYF
>15|TRBJ2-1|TRBV29-1
CSVEELGLRHNEQFF
>11|TRBJ2-7|TRBV7-2
CASSGHYEQYF
>15|TRBJ1-6|TRBV7-2
CASSSQVQANSPLHF
>16|TRBJ2-3|TRBV6-4
CASSERGGAGTDTQYF
>14|TRBJ1-1|TRBV30
CAWGTGGTNTEAFF
>14|TRBJ1-3|TRBV13
CASSLEGSGNTIYF
>15|TRBJ2-7|TRBV2
CASEETQGGVYEQYF
>15|TRBJ2-2|TRBV15
CATSRPTGLGGELFF
>15|TRBJ1-5|TRBV19
CASSQGLGDNQPQHF
>14|TRBJ2-2|TRBV7-9
CASSLGQGIGELFF
>15|TRBJ2-7|TRBV5-1
CASSLAPGSRYEQYF